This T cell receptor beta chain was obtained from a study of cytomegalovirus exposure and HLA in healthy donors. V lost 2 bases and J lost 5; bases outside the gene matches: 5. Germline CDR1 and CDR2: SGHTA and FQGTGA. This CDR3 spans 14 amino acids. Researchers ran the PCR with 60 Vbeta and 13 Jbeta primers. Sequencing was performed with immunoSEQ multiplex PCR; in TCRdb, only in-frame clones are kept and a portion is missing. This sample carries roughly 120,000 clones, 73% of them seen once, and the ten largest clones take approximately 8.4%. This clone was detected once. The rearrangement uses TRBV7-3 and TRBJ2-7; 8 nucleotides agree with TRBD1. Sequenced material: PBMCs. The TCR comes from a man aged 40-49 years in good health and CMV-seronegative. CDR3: CASSLDRGPNEQYF. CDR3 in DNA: TGTGCCAGCAGCTTAGACAGGGGTCCCAACGAGCAGTACTTC. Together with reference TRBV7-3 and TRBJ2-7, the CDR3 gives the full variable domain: GAGVSQTPSNKVTEKGKYVELRCDPISGHTALYWYRQSLGQGPEFLIYFQGTGAADDSGLPNDRFFAVRPEGSVSTLKIQRTERGDSAVYLCASSLDRGPNEQYFGPGTRLTVT.